The 25 T cell receptor beta chains below all came from one sample that was sequenced in a study of T cells after yellow fever vaccination. TCRdb processed the 5' RACE reads anew with MiXCR; each CDR3 protein has one entry. This sample has roughly 74,000 distinct CDR3 sequences, with roughly 7.4% found just once. Sequenced material: CD8+ T cells sorted from PBMCs, taken 5 days after the first yellow fever vaccination. The receptor source for this set is a man aged 18 to 29 who received the YFV17D yellow fever vaccine.

This clonotype was recorded many times. The chain joins TRBV27 to TRBJ2-3; a weak D match, TRBD1 (5 bases). Between the trimmed V and J ends, which lost 0 bases and 4 bases, there was a span of 14 bases. The CDR3 consists of 16 residues. CDR1 and CDR2 from the germline V gene are MNHEY and SMNVEV (reference sequence). CDR3 protein: CASSLSYQGSADTQYF. In DNA form, the CDR3 reads TGTGCCAGCAGTTTATCGTATCAGGGTTCGGCAGATACGCAGTATTTT.

This clonotype was detected many times. The CDR3 DNA follows: TGTGCCAGCAGTTACTCGACCAGGGGGGACGAGCAGTACTTC. This gives the protein CASSYSTRGDEQYF. The chain has TRBV6-5 and TRBJ2-7; D may be TRBD1 (7 bases). The CDR3 is 14 amino acids. V shed 0 bases and J shed 5 bases, with 11 bases lying between them. Germline V lookup: CDR1 MNHEY, CDR2 SVGAGI.

This sequence joins TRBV6-5 and TRBJ1-4, with D possibly matching TRBD1 (6 bases). The ends were cut back, 2 bases at V and 5 bases at J, with 12 bases in the middle. The CDR3 spans 15 residues. The germline CDR1 and CDR2 sequences are MNHEY and SVGAGI. The CDR3 DNA follows: TGTGCCAGCAGTTACGTGATCAGGGGCAATGAAAAACTGTTTTTT. This translates into CASSYVIRGNEKLFF.

At least ten counts were recorded for this clonotype. This chain joins TRBV7-9 and TRBJ2-7; D is unresolved. Trimming shortened V by 7 bases and J by 5 bases, and 12 bases separated the two germline ends. CDR1 and CDR2 from the germline V gene are SEHNR and FQNEAQ (reference sequence). The CDR3 spans 12 residues. CDR3 nucleotides: TGTGCCAGCACCCCCCAATCCAACGAGCAGTACTTC. It specifies CASTPQSNEQYF.

This clonotype was recorded many times. The gene calls are TRBV29-1 and TRBJ1-1; no firm D call. V was clipped by 4 bases and J by 11 bases, with 5 bases between them. Germline V gives CDR1 SQVTM, CDR2 ANQGSEA. The CDR3 sequence is 8 residues long. This CDR3 is CSVGNAFF. The CDR3 nucleotides read TGCAGCGTTGGTAACGCTTTCTTT. The variable domain in full, with the rest retrieved from reference TRBV29-1 and TRBJ1-1, is SAVISQKPSRDICQRGTSLTIQCQVDSQVTMMFWYRQQPGQSLTLIATANQGSEATYESGFVIDKFPISRPNLTFSTLTVSNMSPEDSSIYLCSVGNAFFGQGTRLTVV.

This clonotype occurred many times. This sequence joins TRBV13 and TRBJ2-2; 7 bases are a match to TRBD1. This CDR3 is 16 amino acids long. Germline assignment: CDR1 PRHDT and CDR2 FYEKMQ (reference sequence). Losses at the gene ends were 5 bases for V and 1 base for J; bases not matched to a gene: 7. Here the CDR3 DNA reads TGTGCCAGCAGCGCAAAAACAGGGGAGAACACCGGGGAGCTGTTTTTT. This sequence encodes CASSAKTGENTGELFF.

Ten or more counts support this clonotype. This sequence joins TRBV18 and TRBJ2-5, with TRBD1 matching over 8 bases. Losses at the gene ends were 2 bases for V and 4 bases for J; bases not matched to a gene: 6. Germline loops: CDR1 KGHSH, CDR2 LQKENI. This CDR3 contains 15 residues. The CDR3 loop is CASSPIPDRGETQYF. In DNA form, the CDR3 reads TGTGCCAGCTCACCAATTCCCGACAGGGGAGAGACCCAGTACTTC. Drawing the rest from reference TRBV18 and TRBJ2-5, the complete variable domain is NAGVMQNPRHLVRRRGQEARLRCSPMKGHSHVYWYRQLPEEGLKFMVYLQKENIIDESGMPKERFSAEFPKEGPSILRIQQVVRGDSAAYFCASSPIPDRGETQYFGPGTRLLVL.

The sample holds a few counts of this clonotype. This chain uses TRBV7-8 with TRBJ2-3, with 7 nucleotides matching TRBD2. Germline CDR1 SGHVS, CDR2 FQNEAQ. The V gene end was trimmed by 1 base and the J gene end by 1 base; junction bases not matched to a gene: 2. The CDR3 is 15 residues long. CDR3 sequence (DNA): TGTGCCAGCAGCTTAGTCGCGGGGGGCACAGATACGCAGTATTTT. This gives the protein CASSLVAGGTDTQYF.

This clonotype was counted ten times or more. This chain uses TRBV21-1 with TRBJ1-4. TRBV21-1 is listed as a pseudogene. This CDR3 is 12 amino acids long. The CDR3 is CASSKWPVKLFF. The CDR3 DNA reads TGTGCCAGCAGCAAGTGGCCTGTAAAACTGTTTTTT.

This clonotype was recorded at least ten times. The rearrangement joins TRBV6-2 or TRBV6-3 to TRBJ2-3; D is possibly TRBD1 or TRBD2 (6 bases each). Trimming stripped 4 bases from V and 1 base from J, with 18 bases between. The CDR3 sequence is 17 residues long. In germline, CDR1 is MNHEY, CDR2 SVGEGT. CDR3 coding DNA: TGTGCCAGCAGTTTCCTCTGGGGGGCAGCGGGCACAGATACGCAGTATTTT. As protein: CASSFLWGAAGTDTQYF.

The chain recombines TRBV27 with TRBJ2-3; 9 bases agree with TRBD1. In germline, CDR1 is MNHEY, CDR2 SMNVEV (reference sequence). J gave up 6 bases and V 3 bases, and 10 bases lay outside the gene matches. CDR3 length equals 16 residues. CDR3 in DNA: TGTGCCAGCAGTTTTTGGGACAGGGCGCTTGGGGATACGCAGTATTTT. Translation: CASSFWDRALGDTQYF.

This chain links TRBV6-1 with TRBJ1-1; no clear D gene. Germline-derived CDR1 and CDR2 are MNHNS and SASEGT. The V end lost 6 bases, the J end lost 4 bases, and 15 bases lay between the germline ends. The CDR3 loop spans 14 amino acids. The CDR3 bases are TGTGCCAGCAGCCGCGGTGCAGAGAGCACTGAAGCTTTCTTT. This translates into CASSRGAESTEAFF.

The rearrangement links TRBV6-1 to TRBJ2-5; D uncertain. CDR3 length equals 13 residues. Trimming removed 3 bases from V and 3 bases from J, with 8 bases in between. The germline gives CDR1 MNHNS, CDR2 SASEGT. CDR3 DNA sequence: TGTGCCAGCAGTGATTTGGGGAAAGAGACCCAGTACTTC. This gives the protein CASSDLGKETQYF.

This clonotype was observed many times. The rearrangement links TRBV5-1 to TRBJ2-1; tentatively, D is TRBD2 (6 bases). Looked up from germline, CDR1 is SGHRS and CDR2 is YFSETQ. This CDR3 is 16 amino acids long. The V and J ends lost 3 bases and 0 bases respectively, with 13 bases between them. Here the CDR3 DNA reads TGCGCCAGCAGCTCCAGGGACTTTTCCTCCTACAATGAGCAGTTCTTC. It specifies CASSSRDFSSYNEQFF. The variable domain in full, with the rest retrieved from reference TRBV5-1 and TRBJ2-1, is KAGVTQTPRYLIKTRGQQVTLSCSPISGHRSVSWYQQTPGQGLQFLFEYFSETQRNKGNFPGRFSGRQFSNSRSEMNVSTLELGDSALYLCASSSRDFSSYNEQFFGPGTRLTVL.

Only a few counts were recorded for this clonotype. V gene TRBV7-2 combines with J gene TRBJ2-1; either TRBD1 or TRBD2 may supply D (5 bases each). V shed 2 bases and J shed 4 bases, with 18 bases lying between them. Germline V lookup: CDR1 SGHTA, CDR2 FQGNSA. The CDR3 extends over 17 amino acids. CDR3 sequence reads: CASSLKPRGGGYNEQFF. The CDR3 region has the DNA TGTGCCAGCAGCTTAAAGCCGAGGGGTGGCGGTTACAATGAGCAGTTCTTC.

This clonotype was seen ten or more times. The V gene is TRBV7-8, the J gene TRBJ2-1; no reliable D call. Trimming pared 0 bases from V and 6 bases from J, leaving 6 bases between. Germline loops: CDR1 SGHVS, CDR2 FQNEAQ. CDR3 size: 13 residues. CDR3 sequence: CASSLAGFNEQFF. The CDR3 DNA is TGTGCCAGCAGCTTAGCGGGATTCAATGAGCAGTTCTTC.

This clonotype appeared a few times. This chain connects TRBV5-1 to TRBJ2-7; 7 nucleotides align to TRBD2. J lost 4 bases, V lost 4 bases, and 8 bases had no gene match. The V gene's germline CDR1 is SGHRS and CDR2 YFSETQ. The CDR3 is 14 amino acids. Here the CDR3 reads CASSTGLNPYEQYV. The CDR3 DNA reads TGCGCCAGCAGCACGGGACTAAACCCTTACGAGCAGTACGTC.

This rearrangement joins TRBV6-5 to TRBJ2-5; unclear D gene. Trimming took 4 bases from V and 5 from J, leaving 17 bases between them. The CDR3 contains 15 residues. Germline V gene data show CDR1 as MNHEY and CDR2 as SVGAGI. DNA for the CDR3: TGTGCCAGCAGTTTTGCAGGCTCTCTGTTGGAGACCCAGTACTTC. Protein sequence: CASSFAGSLLETQYF.

This rearrangement joins TRBV10-3 to TRBJ2-1, with D hard to call. The germline V gene encodes CDR1 ENHRY and CDR2 SYGVKD. Trimming cost V 3 bases and J 8 bases, with 8 bases left between them. The CDR3 totals 12 residues. DNA for the CDR3: TGTGCCATCAGTGAACGGGCTCATGAGCAGTTCTTC. Translated: CAISERAHEQFF.

This clonotype was seen more than once but under ten times. V usage is TRBV6-1 and J usage is TRBJ1-6; tentatively, D is TRBD1 (5 bases). Trimming left V 6 bases short and J 7 bases short, with 19 bases between. The germline CDR1 and CDR2 sequences are MNHNS and SASEGT. The CDR3 totals 16 residues. CDR3 nucleotides: TGTGCCAGCAGCAGAAACCGGGACTTCGGGAATTCACCCCTCCACTTT. It specifies CASSRNRDFGNSPLHF.

The chain links TRBV15 to TRBJ1-2; D is ambiguous. CDR1 LNHNV and CDR2 YYDKDF come from the germline V gene (reference sequence). V was clipped by 0 bases and J by 5 bases, with 7 bases between them. There are 13 residues in the CDR3. The CDR3 DNA is TGTGCCACCAGCAGAGAAGGGTTGTATGGCTACACCTTC. Translating gives CATSREGLYGYTF.

This clonotype was seen ten or more times. The V and J genes are TRBV3-1 and TRBJ2-1; D not certain. CDR1 is LGHDT, CDR2 YNNKEL, per germline (reference sequence). Trimming removed 3 bases at V and 4 bases at J, with 16 bases between. The CDR3 loop spans 16 amino acids. Here the CDR3 DNA reads TGTGCCAGCAGCCACCTACCCCCTCTCGGGTACAATGAGCAGTTCTTC. It translates to CASSHLPPLGYNEQFF.

V and J are TRBV12-3 or TRBV12-4 and TRBJ2-2; weak D call: TRBD1 (7 bases). V dropped 10 bases and J dropped 7 bases, with 10 bases sitting between them. The CDR3 extends over 11 amino acids. The CDR3 region is CATQGGGELFF. The CDR3 nucleotides read TGTGCCACCCAGGGGGGCGGGGAGCTGTTTTTT.

The chain has TRBV2 and TRBJ1-5; D is possibly TRBD1 (5 bases). Trimming shortened V by 0 bases and J by 3 bases, and 9 bases separated the two germline ends. This CDR3 comprises 15 residues. The germline CDR1 and CDR2 sequences are SNHLY and FYNNEI. In DNA form, the CDR3 reads TGTGCCAGCAGTGAAGCGTTGGGACTCAATCAGCCCCAGCATTTT. Translating gives CASSEALGLNQPQHF.

This clonotype has just a few counts. The J gene is TRBJ2-5, the V gene TRBV6-2 or TRBV6-3; D gene unclear. The germline V and J ends were trimmed by 6 bases and 0 bases, with 11 bases remaining between them. Germline CDR1 is MNHEY and CDR2 is SVGEGT. The CDR3 runs to 14 residues. As DNA, the CDR3 is TGTGCCAGCAGAGGTATCCGGGACCAAGAGACCCAGTACTTC. Translated, it gives CASRGIRDQETQYF.